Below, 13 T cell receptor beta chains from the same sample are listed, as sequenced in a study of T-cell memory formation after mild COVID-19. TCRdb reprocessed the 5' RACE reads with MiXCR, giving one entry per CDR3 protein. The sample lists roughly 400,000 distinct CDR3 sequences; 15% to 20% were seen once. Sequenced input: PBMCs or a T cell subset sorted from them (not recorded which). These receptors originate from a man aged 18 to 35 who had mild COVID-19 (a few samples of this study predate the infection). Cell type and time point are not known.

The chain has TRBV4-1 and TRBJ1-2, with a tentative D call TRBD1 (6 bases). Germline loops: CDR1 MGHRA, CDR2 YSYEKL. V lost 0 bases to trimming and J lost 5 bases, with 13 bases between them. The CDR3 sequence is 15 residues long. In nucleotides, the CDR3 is TGCGCCAGCAGCCAAGAAAGGACAGAAGCTTATGGCTACACCTTC. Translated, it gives CASSQERTEAYGYTF.

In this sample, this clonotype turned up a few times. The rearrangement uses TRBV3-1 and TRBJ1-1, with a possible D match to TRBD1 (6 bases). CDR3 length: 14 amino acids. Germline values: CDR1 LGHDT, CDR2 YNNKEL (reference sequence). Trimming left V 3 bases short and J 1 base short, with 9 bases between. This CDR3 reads CASSQDSPNTEAFF. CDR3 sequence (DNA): TGTGCCAGCAGCCAGGACAGCCCGAACACTGAAGCTTTCTTT.

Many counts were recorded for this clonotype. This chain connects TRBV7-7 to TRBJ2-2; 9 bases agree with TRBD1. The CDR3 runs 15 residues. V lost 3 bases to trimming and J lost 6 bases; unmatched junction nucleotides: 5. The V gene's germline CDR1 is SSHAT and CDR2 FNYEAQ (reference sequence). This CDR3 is CASSFGQGLSGELFF. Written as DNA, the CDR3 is TGTGCCAGCAGCTTCGGACAGGGGTTGTCCGGGGAGCTGTTTTTT.

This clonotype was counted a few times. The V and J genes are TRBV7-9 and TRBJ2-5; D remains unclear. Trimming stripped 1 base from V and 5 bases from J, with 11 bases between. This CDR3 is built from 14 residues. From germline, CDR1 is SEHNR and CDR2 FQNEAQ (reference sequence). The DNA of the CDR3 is TGTGCCAGCAGCTTAGAGTGGGAAAAGGAGACCCAGTACTTC. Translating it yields CASSLEWEKETQYF.

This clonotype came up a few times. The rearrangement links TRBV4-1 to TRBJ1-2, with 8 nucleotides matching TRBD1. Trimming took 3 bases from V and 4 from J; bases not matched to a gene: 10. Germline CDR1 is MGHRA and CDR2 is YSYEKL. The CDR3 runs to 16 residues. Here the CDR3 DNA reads TGCGCCAGCAGCCAGACTACAGGGGGGCGCTCCTATGGCTACACCTTC. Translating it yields CASSQTTGGRSYGYTF.

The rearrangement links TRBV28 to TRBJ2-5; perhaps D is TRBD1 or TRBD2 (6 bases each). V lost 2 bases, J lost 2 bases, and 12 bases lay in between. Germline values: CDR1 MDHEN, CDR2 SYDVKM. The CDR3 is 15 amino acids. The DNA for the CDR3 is TGTGCCAGCAGTTTAGGGGGGCGCCAGCAAGAGACCCAGTACTTC. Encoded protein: CASSLGGRQQETQYF.

The CDR3 nucleotides are TGTGCCAGCAGCTCAGGCGGGACAGCCCTGAACACTGAAGCTTTCTTT. It translates to CASSSGGTALNTEAFF. V gene TRBV7-2 combines with J gene TRBJ1-1, with TRBD1 matching over 7 bases. This CDR3 contains 16 residues. J lost 0 bases, V lost 4 bases, and 8 bases had no gene match. CDR1 and CDR2 (germline): SGHTA, FQGNSA.

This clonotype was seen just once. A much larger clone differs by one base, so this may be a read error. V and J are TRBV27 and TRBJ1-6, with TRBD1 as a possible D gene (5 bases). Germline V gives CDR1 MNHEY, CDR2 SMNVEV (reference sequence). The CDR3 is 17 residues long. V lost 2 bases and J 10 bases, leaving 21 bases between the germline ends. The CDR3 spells CASSLGFRGRAKSPLHF. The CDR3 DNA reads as TGTGCCAGCAGTTTAGGTTTTCGGGGACGCGCTAAGTCACCCCTCCACTTT.

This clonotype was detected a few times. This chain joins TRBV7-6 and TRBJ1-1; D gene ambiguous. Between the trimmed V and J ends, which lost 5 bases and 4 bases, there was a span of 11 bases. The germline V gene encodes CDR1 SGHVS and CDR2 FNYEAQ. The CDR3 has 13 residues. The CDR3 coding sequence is TGTGCCAGCAGCCGGACGAGGGCCACTGAAGCTTTCTTT. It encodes CASSRTRATEAFF.

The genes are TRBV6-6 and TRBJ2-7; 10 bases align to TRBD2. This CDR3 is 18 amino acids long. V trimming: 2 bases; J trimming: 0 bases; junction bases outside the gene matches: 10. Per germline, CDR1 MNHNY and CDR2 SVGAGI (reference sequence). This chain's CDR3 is CASSYSREVAGGSYEQYF. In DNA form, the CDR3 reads TGTGCCAGCAGTTACAGTAGGGAGGTAGCGGGGGGCTCCTACGAGCAGTACTTC.

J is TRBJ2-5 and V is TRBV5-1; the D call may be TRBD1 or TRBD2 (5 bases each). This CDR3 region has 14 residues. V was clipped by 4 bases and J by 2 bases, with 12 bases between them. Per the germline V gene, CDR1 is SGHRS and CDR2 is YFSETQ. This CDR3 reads CASSPGTEQETQYF. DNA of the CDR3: TGCGCCAGCAGCCCGGGGACGGAACAAGAGACCCAGTACTTC.

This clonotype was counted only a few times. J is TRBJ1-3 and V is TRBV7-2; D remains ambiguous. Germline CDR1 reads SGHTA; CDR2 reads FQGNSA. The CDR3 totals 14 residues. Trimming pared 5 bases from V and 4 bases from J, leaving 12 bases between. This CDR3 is CASSTYNSGNTIYF. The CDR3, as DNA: TGTGCCAGCAGCACTTACAACTCCGGAAACACCATATATTTT.

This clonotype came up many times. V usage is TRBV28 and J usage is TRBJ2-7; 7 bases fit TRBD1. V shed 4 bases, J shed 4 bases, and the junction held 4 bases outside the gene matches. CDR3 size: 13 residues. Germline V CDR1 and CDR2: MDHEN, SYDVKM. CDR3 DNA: TGTGCCAGCAGTTCCGGACAGGAGTACGAGCAGTACGTC. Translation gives CASSSGQEYEQYV.